This TCR beta chain emerged from a study of T cells after yellow fever vaccination. In TCRdb, the 5' RACE reads were re-called with MiXCR into one record per CDR3 protein. The top ten hold around 2.5% of the sample, which has approximately 120,000 distinct CDR3 sequences, 7.4% seen once. In this sample, this clonotype turned up many times. Its antigen remains unidentified. Study findings and constraints: Researchers cautioned that FACS-sorted repertoires could harbor abundant clonotypes contaminating from the bulk population. Clonotype sharing between CD4 and CD8 compartments was small.

V dropped 2 bases and J dropped 7 bases, with 15 bases sitting between them. In germline, CDR1 is SGHRS, CDR2 YFSETQ. The CDR3 has 15 residues. The sequences come from CD4+ T cells sorted from PBMCs, collected approximately 11 days after the first yellow fever vaccination. The receptor was derived from a man aged 18 to 29 who received the YFV17D yellow fever vaccine. V gene TRBV5-1 combines with J gene TRBJ1-4, with D perhaps TRBD1 (6 bases). CDR3 in amino acids: CASSFAGEGVEKLFF. The DNA for the CDR3 is TGCGCCAGCAGCTTCGCTGGGGAGGGGGTTGAAAAACTGTTTTTT. Full variable domain (remainder filled in from reference TRBV5-1 and TRBJ1-4): KAGVTQTPRYLIKTRGQQVTLSCSPISGHRSVSWYQQTPGQGLQFLFEYFSETQRNKGNFPGRFSGRQFSNSRSEMNVSTLELGDSALYLCASSFAGEGVEKLFFGSGTQLSVL.